What follows are 29 T cell receptor beta chains derived from one specimen sequenced in a study of T cells in Graves' hyperthyroidism and ophthalmopathy (dated by TCRdb to between 2017 and 2020). Libraries were constructed by multiplex PCR. Sequenced using an Illumina HiSeq 2000. The TCR beta CDR3 regions were amplified from RNA transcripts. The TCR CDR3 was subjected to a first round of RT-PCR using the HTBI primer set and the Qiagen OneStep RT-PCR kit. TCRdb trimmed public reads at Q25 via fastp, called clones via MiXCR and kept in-frame beta chains. Each record represents a unique CDR3 protein, reported with the most common genes and DNA among its rows. The sample table holds about 420,000 distinct CDR3 sequences, of which 15% to 18% were seen once. Together, the top ten hold roughly 15% of the sample. Sequencing was done on a sample of blood. The receptor set was obtained from a woman between 18 and 30 years old with Graves' hyperthyroidism.

The chain employs TRBV6-1 and TRBJ2-6, with D perhaps TRBD1 (6 bases). Germline CDR1 and CDR2: MNHNS and SASEGT. V was pared by 8 bases and J by 0 bases, with 14 bases between. This CDR3 comprises 16 residues. In nucleotides, the CDR3 is TGTGCCAGCTTTTCTAGAGGGGGCTCTGGGGCCAACGTCCTGACTTTC. Protein sequence: CASFSRGGSGANVLTF.

This clonotype came up many times. The chain joins TRBV3-1 to TRBJ2-1, with 9 bases that match TRBD2. Germline V lookup: CDR1 LGHDT, CDR2 YNNKEL (reference sequence). After removal of 4 bases from V and 6 bases from J, the junction contained 7 bases not matched to a gene. This CDR3 has 15 residues. The CDR3 sequence is CASSPPGLAVNEQFF. The DNA of the CDR3 is TGTGCCAGCAGCCCCCCGGGACTAGCCGTCAATGAGCAGTTCTTC.

Many counts were recorded for this clonotype. This chain joins TRBV20-1 and TRBJ2-7, with 7 bases identical to TRBD2. Germline loops: CDR1 DFQATT, CDR2 SNEGSKA (reference sequence). This CDR3 comprises 11 residues. The trim removed 5 bases at V and 6 bases at J, leaving 4 bases unmatched. This CDR3 reads CSAGGTIEQYF. Written as DNA, the CDR3 is TGCAGTGCTGGCGGGACTATCGAGCAGTACTTC.

This clonotype was seen ten or more times. This chain joins TRBV6-1 and TRBJ2-7, with D perhaps being TRBD1 or TRBD2 (5 bases each). CDR1 is MNHNS and CDR2 is SASEGT in the germline V gene. V lost 9 bases and J 0 bases, leaving 9 bases between the germline ends. The CDR3 consists of 12 residues. CDR3 nucleotides: TGTGCCAGTCGGGACGGCTCCTACGAGCAGTACTTC. This gives the protein CASRDGSYEQYF.

The chain joins TRBV6-2 or TRBV6-3 to TRBJ2-5, with 7 bases aligning to TRBD1. Germline lookup yields CDR1 MNHEY and CDR2 SVGEGT. The CDR3 runs 16 residues. J gave up 2 bases and V 3 bases, and 9 bases lay outside the gene matches. The CDR3 DNA is TGTGCCAGCAGTTATGACCGGGACAGCTGGCAAGAGACCCAGTACTTC. Encoded protein: CASSYDRDSWQETQYF.

The chain employs TRBV15 and TRBJ1-5, with D possibly TRBD1 on 5 matching bases. V was shortened by 5 bases and J by 0 bases, with 20 bases between the two germline ends. The V gene's germline CDR1 is LNHNV and CDR2 YYDKDF (reference sequence). The CDR3 consists of 18 residues. The CDR3 DNA sequence: TGTGCCACCAGCCGCAGGGCCTTGGAATCTTATAGCAATCAGCCCCAGCATTTT. Translating gives CATSRRALESYSNQPQHF.

The chain carries TRBV7-9 and TRBJ2-5, with 10 positions matching TRBD1. Germline loops: CDR1 SEHNR, CDR2 FQNEAQ (reference sequence). After removal of 4 bases from V and 10 bases from J, the junction contained 6 bases not matched to a gene. The CDR3 sequence is 13 residues long. The CDR3 region has the DNA TGTGCCAGCAGCTGGGACAGGGGCGTAATCCAGTACTTC. It translates to CASSWDRGVIQYF. Based on the CDR3 plus reference TRBV7-9 and TRBJ2-5, the full variable domain is DTGVSQNPRHKITKRGQNVTFRCDPISEHNRLYWYRQTLGQGPEFLTYFQNEAQLEKSRLLSDRFSAERPKGSFSTLEIQRTEQGDSAMYLCASSWDRGVIQYFGPGTRLLVL.

J is TRBJ1-1 and V is TRBV9; 11 bases are a match to TRBD1. Germline V gene lookup returns CDR1 SGDLS and CDR2 YYNGEE. CDR3 length: 15 residues. J gave up 4 bases and V 6 bases, and 8 bases lay outside the gene matches. The CDR3 loop reads CASTQTGTGGTEAFF. DNA for the CDR3: TGTGCCAGCACCCAAACCGGGACAGGGGGCACTGAAGCTTTCTTT. Full variable domain (outside the CDR3, taken from reference TRBV9 and TRBJ1-1): DSGVTQTPKHLITATGQRVTLRCSPRSGDLSVYWYQQSLDQGLQFLIQYYNGEERAKGNILERFSAQQFPDLHSELNLSSLELGDSALYFCASTQTGTGGTEAFFGQGTRLTVV.

The chain uses TRBV6-1 and TRBJ1-1, with D maybe TRBD1 (5 bases). The germline CDR1 and CDR2 sequences are MNHNS and SASEGT. The CDR3 spans 14 residues. With 6 bases removed from V and 4 bases from J, the gap between germline ends came to 15 bases. CDR3 protein: CASSQGRLGTEAFF. For the CDR3, the DNA is TGTGCCAGCAGCCAGGGCAGGCTGGGCACTGAAGCTTTCTTT.

Points on this clonotype: Relative to the germline gene, one junction end is altered; a read error may explain this. The rearrangement uses TRBV12-3 or TRBV12-4 and TRBJ1-3; D uncertain. This CDR3 comprises 15 residues. For the CDR3, the DNA is TGTGCCAGCAGTTTGTACCGAAACTCTGGAAGCACCATATATTTT. Protein product: CASSLYRNSGSTIYF.

In its sample, this clonotype was seen many times. The V gene is TRBV5-1, the J gene TRBJ1-1, with 9 nucleotides matching TRBD1. V lost 3 bases to trimming and J lost 8 bases; unmatched junction nucleotides: 14. There are 16 residues in the CDR3. CDR1 SGHRS and CDR2 YFSETQ come from the germline V gene. CDR3 nucleotides: TGCGCCAGCAGCTCTTCCGGGACAGGGAGTAAAACGGAAGCTTTCTTT. Encoded protein: CASSSSGTGSKTEAFF.

This chain links TRBV5-1 with TRBJ2-2; D is unclear. V dropped 7 bases and J dropped 1 base, with 5 bases sitting between them. Germline V CDR1 and CDR2: SGHRS, YFSETQ. This CDR3 has 12 residues. CDR3 nucleotides: TGCGCCAGCCGGATGAACACCGGGGAGCTGTTTTTT. It is translated as CASRMNTGELFF.

This clonotype has a handful of counts. The chain joins TRBV7-8 to TRBJ1-5; maybe TRBD1 (5 bases). CDR1 and CDR2 (germline): SGHVS, FQNEAQ. V was trimmed by 0 bases and J by 9 bases, leaving 15 bases between them. The CDR3 sequence is 15 residues long. CDR3 sequence: CASSLAPSQGRPQHF. The CDR3 bases are TGTGCCAGCAGCTTAGCCCCTTCCCAGGGTCGGCCCCAGCATTTT. Looking up the rest from reference TRBV7-8 and TRBJ1-5 gives the full variable domain: GAGVSQSPRYKVAKRGQDVALRCDPISGHVSLFWYQQALGQGPEFLTYFQNEAQLDKSGLPSDRFFAERPEGSVSTLKIQRTQQEDSAVYLCASSLAPSQGRPQHFGDGTRLSIL.

This clonotype was counted ten times or more. V is TRBV6-1 and J is TRBJ1-5; D possibly corresponds to TRBD1 (6 bases). CDR1 is MNHNS and CDR2 is SASEGT in the germline V gene. The ends were cut back, 7 bases at V and 0 bases at J, with 25 bases in the middle. The CDR3 is 19 amino acids. The CDR3: CASILPAGTRIYSNQPQHF. The CDR3 DNA sequence: TGTGCCAGCATCCTCCCCGCCGGGACAAGAATTTATAGCAATCAGCCCCAGCATTTT.

The chain couples TRBV29-1 to TRBJ2-2; no reliable D call. The CDR3 has 12 amino acids. V dropped 4 bases and J dropped 2 bases, with 5 bases sitting between them. The germline gives CDR1 SQVTM, CDR2 ANQGSEA. The CDR3 nucleotides are TGCAGCGTTGGCTCCAACACCGGGGAGCTGTTTTTT. Its protein product is CSVGSNTGELFF.

This clonotype was detected only a few times. The chain couples TRBV7-9 to TRBJ1-2; D is possibly TRBD1 (5 bases). The CDR3 is 17 amino acids. Germline CDR1 reads SEHNR; CDR2 reads FQNEAQ (reference sequence). V shed 2 bases and J shed 2 bases, with 18 bases lying between them. The DNA for the CDR3 is TGTGCCAGCAGCTTAAGGCGGCAGACAGCATTAAACTATGGCTACACCTTC. Amino acid sequence: CASSLRRQTALNYGYTF.

The CDR3 DNA follows: TGTGCCAGTAGTATAGACGTAGCGGGTGGTGGCAATGAGCAGTTCTTC. This translates into CASSIDVAGGGNEQFF. The rearrangement uses TRBV19 and TRBJ2-1; 7 bases are shared with TRBD2. V gave up 0 bases and J gave up 6 bases; unmatched junction bases: 8. Germline lookup yields CDR1 LNHDA and CDR2 SQIVND (reference sequence). The CDR3 consists of 16 residues.

This chain uses TRBV7-8 with TRBJ1-5; 11 bases are a match to TRBD1. The CDR3 contains 17 residues. The germline gives CDR1 SGHVS, CDR2 FQNEAQ. Trimming at V came to 1 base and at J to 0 bases, leaving 2 bases not matched to a gene. Here the CDR3 DNA reads TGTGCCAGCAGCTTAGTCGGGACAGGGGGTAGCAATCAGCCCCAGCATTTT. It encodes CASSLVGTGGSNQPQHF.

CDR3 sequence reads: CASSTSLIAASTDTQYF. The CDR3 DNA is TGTGCCAGTAGTACCTCCTTGATAGCGGCAAGCACAGATACGCAGTATTTT. J is TRBJ2-3 and V is TRBV19; D possibly corresponds to TRBD2 (6 bases). The length of the CDR3 is 17 residues. The germline V and J ends were trimmed by 4 bases and 0 bases, with 17 bases remaining between them. Germline lookup yields CDR1 LNHDA and CDR2 SQIVND (reference sequence).

This clonotype showed up many times. The gene calls are TRBV12-3 or TRBV12-4 and TRBJ2-7; D might be TRBD1 or TRBD2, each matching 5 bases. The CDR3 spans 12 residues. V shed 2 bases and J shed 7 bases, with 9 bases lying between them. The CDR3 nucleotides read TGTGCCAGCAGTTTAAGACAGCGGGAGCAGTACTTC. Its translation is CASSLRQREQYF.

This clonotype was observed a handful of times. The CDR3 region is CASSSYSGVRNQPQHF. CDR3 coding DNA: TGTGCCAGCAGCTCATACTCGGGCGTGCGGAATCAGCCCCAGCATTTT. The chain couples TRBV5-6 to TRBJ1-5; D unclear. V shed 3 bases and J shed 4 bases, with 17 bases lying between them. The germline V gene has CDR1 SGHDT and CDR2 YYEEEE. The CDR3 spans 16 residues. Supplemented by reference TRBV5-6 and TRBJ1-5, the full variable domain reads DAGVTQSPTHLIKTRGQQVTLRCSPKSGHDTVSWYQQALGQGPQFIFQYYEEEERQRGNFPDRFSGHQFPNYSSELNVNALLLGDSALYLCASSSYSGVRNQPQHFGDGTRLSIL.

The chain recombines TRBV7-3 with TRBJ2-2; 8 positions match TRBD2. Germline V gene data show CDR1 as SGHTA and CDR2 as FQGTGA. CDR3 length equals 14 residues. Unmatched junction bases numbered 3, after V lost 5 bases and J lost 4 bases. The CDR3 reads CASSPSGSTGELFF. CDR3 coding DNA: TGTGCCAGCAGCCCGAGCGGGAGCACCGGGGAGCTGTTTTTT.

The chain has TRBV5-4 and TRBJ2-1; 7 bases line up with TRBD2. Trimming cost V 0 bases and J 2 bases; bases outside gene matches: 20. The germline V gene has CDR1 SGHNT and CDR2 YYREEE (reference sequence). This CDR3 comprises 21 residues. The CDR3 loop is CASSLGWGEGPQATAYNEQFF. CDR3 sequence (DNA): TGTGCCAGCAGCTTGGGTTGGGGGGAGGGCCCCCAGGCTACCGCCTACAATGAGCAGTTCTTC.

Comment on this clonotype: With a much larger clone just one base away, this may be a read error. The genes are TRBV20-1 and TRBJ1-2; no firm D call. Germline CDR1 DFQATT, CDR2 SNEGSKA (reference sequence). There are 13 residues in the CDR3. The V end was cut by 5 bases, the J end by 0 bases, with 10 bases between. DNA for the CDR3: TGCAGTGCTTCCGGGATAGCTAACTATGGCTACACCTTC. This gives the protein CSASGIANYGYTF.

This clonotype occurred many times. This chain joins TRBV13 and TRBJ2-4; the D is unclear. Trimming took off 5 bases at V and 1 base at J, with 15 bases between the two ends. The germline V gene has CDR1 PRHDT and CDR2 FYEKMQ (reference sequence). The CDR3 has 16 amino acids. Here the CDR3 reads CASSRGPLNAKNIQYF. CDR3 DNA: TGTGCCAGCAGCCGCGGCCCCCTTAATGCCAAAAACATTCAGTACTTC.

This clonotype was detected only a few times. This chain joins TRBV7-8 and TRBJ2-2; possibly TRBD1 for D (5 bases). The CDR3 is 16 residues long. Germline assignment: CDR1 SGHVS and CDR2 FQNEAQ. V was pared by 0 bases and J by 2 bases, with 10 bases between. The chain's CDR3 is CASSLAQGRNTGELFF. The CDR3 region has the DNA TGTGCCAGCAGCTTAGCCCAGGGCCGCAACACCGGGGAGCTGTTTTTT.

Many counts were recorded for this clonotype. This chain joins TRBV20-1 and TRBJ2-4; 8 bases fit TRBD1. The junction had 11 bases not matched to a gene; V was cut back by 5 bases and J by 5 bases. This CDR3 spans 15 amino acids. Germline CDR1 is DFQATT and CDR2 is SNEGSKA (reference sequence). CDR3 bases: TGCAGTGCTGACTTGGGGCACAGGGGGGAAAACATTCAGTACTTC. This encodes CSADLGHRGENIQYF.

This clonotype was counted ten times or more. The CDR3 DNA is TGCAGCGCGGCTAGCGGGAACACAGATACGCAGTATTTT. This gives the protein CSAASGNTDTQYF. V is TRBV29-1 and J is TRBJ2-3; TRBD2 matches 9 bases. The CDR3 covers 13 residues. Trimming removed 7 bases from V and 2 bases from J; junction bases left unmatched: 4. Germline values: CDR1 SQVTM, CDR2 ANQGSEA.

This clonotype was recorded at least ten times. The chain has TRBV20-1 and TRBJ1-1; maybe TRBD1 (6 bases). The germline V and J ends were trimmed by 5 bases and 3 bases, with 10 bases remaining between them. The germline gives CDR1 DFQATT, CDR2 SNEGSKA (reference sequence). The CDR3 spans 12 residues. The CDR3 nucleotides are TGCAGTGCTCGGACAGACGACACTGAAGCTTTCTTT. This sequence encodes CSARTDDTEAFF.